This TCR beta chain was captured in a study of T cells in severe cutaneous drug reactions. Turning to the study itself: Recruitment ran 2011 to 2018 in Taiwan, Thailand and a European registry. Patients in acute or recovery stage gave blister fluids/cells and PBMC. Notes on the study in general: Blister cells averaged approximately 31% and PBMC about 5% TRBV12-4 in carbamazepine-induced Stevens-Johnson syndrome or toxic epidermal necrolysis patients. One public TCRbeta CDR3 appeared in all seven blister samples, averaging approximately 13%.

Libraries were made by iRepertoire multiplex PCR with TCR subtype-specific primers for bulk and single-cell sequencing. TCRdb re-called the multiplex PCR reads and shows each CDR3 protein once, DNA omitted. Its listing shows roughly 2,200 distinct CDR3 sequences. With respect to this clonotype: What it binds is not known.

Looked up from germline, CDR1 is SGHRS and CDR2 is YFSETQ. CDR3 length: 12 residues. The donors had carbamazepine-induced Stevens-Johnson syndrome or toxic epidermal necrolysis. V and J are TRBV5-1 and TRBJ2-5. This clonotype was sampled from a human donor with Stevens-Johnson syndrome, a severe cutaneous drug reaction. Sequencing was performed on PBMCs. CDR3: CASSLGQETQYF.